Sequencing of this T cell receptor (beta chain) was carried out in a study of T-cell memory formation after mild COVID-19. This clonotype has at least ten counts. Its cognate antigen is unknown. TCRdb analysed the 5' RACE reads with MiXCR anew, one entry per CDR3 protein. The sample consists of about 270,000 distinct CDR3 sequences, about 16% of them appearing once. Findings of the study overall: A balance of CD4 and CD8 characterized clones contracting day 15 to 85, whereas later expanders leaned CD4+. Confirmation was lacking for SARS-CoV-2 specificity of second-wave clones that peaked on day 37. Most CD4+ clones that shrank were in CM and EM, while CD8+ ones turned up in EMRA. Some SARS-CoV-2-responding clones were already detected in memory before infection.

Trimming removed 4 bases from V and 8 bases from J, with 14 bases in between. CDR1 and CDR2 (germline): MDHEN, SYDVKM. This CDR3 has 13 residues. This rearrangement joins TRBV28 to TRBJ1-1; TRBD1 might be the D (6 bases). The specimen sequenced was PBMCs or a T cell subset sorted from them (not recorded which). This receptor was identified in a man between 18 and 29 years old who had mild COVID-19 (a few samples of this study predate the infection). Cell type and time point are not known. CDR3 nucleotide sequence: TGTGCCAGCAGTTCGCCATACAGGGCCGAAGCTTTCTTT. Its protein is CASSSPYRAEAFF.